This is a list of T cell receptor beta chains from one sample in a study of human T cells and chemical hapten exposure. TCRdb re-derived calls from the RACE reads in MiXCR, one entry per CDR3 protein. The sample shows some 400,000 distinct CDR3 sequences, about 4.8% of them seen only once. The sample here was whole blood, taken in connection with sensitization to the hapten diphenylcyclopropenone (DPC). Every receptor here comes from a woman aged 50 to 65 with alopecia areata. Some clones in this sample may be carry-over from other donors' samples. Each CDR3 is given with its conserved first and last residue. D genes are given only for firm matches.

>-|TRBV7-2
CASSSPGLPYGYTF
>-|TRBV7-2
CASSREGRNYEQYF
>TRBD1|TRBV20-1
CSANRGFEAFF
>-|TRBV28
CASSLPLGFSYRSYEQYF
>TRBD1|TRBV2
CASSDTGGRGYTF
>TRBD1|TRBV5-4
CASSLANRGDGYTF
>TRBD2|TRBV9
CASSVAWTSGNEQFF
>TRBD1|TRBV9
CASSATAGTGNQKLFF
>TRBD1|TRBV12-3/TRBV12-4
CASSPRTGDYQPQHF
>TRBD1|TRBV10-3
CAISPGTVDTQYF
>-|TRBV18
CASSPGWAFSYEQYF
>-|TRBV25-1
CASSDTRTRETQYF
>TRBD2|TRBV4-3
CASSRSGTSDNEQFF
>TRBD1|TRBV4-1
CASSQADRADEQYF
>-|TRBV9
CASSPDAGELYEQYF
>-|TRBV9
CASSVGNGPSYEQYF
>TRBD1|TRBV18
CASSPLGQENTEAFF
>-|TRBV20-1
CSAAPDRTITRVEQYF
>-|TRBV12-3/TRBV12-4
CASSFSPGGTEAFF
>-|TRBV28
CASSLPYSPFYGYTF
>-|TRBV4-1
CASSVRYRNDGYTF
>-|TRBV3-1
CASSQVSGGYTF
>TRBD1|TRBV5-5
CASSLEPGQGSRDTQYF
>-|TRBV30
CAWSQDRTGELFF
>TRBD1|TRBV7-9
CASRPGQGAPGYTF
>TRBD1|TRBV12-5
CASGKNRGPHQPQHF
>-|TRBV12-3/TRBV12-4
CASTRVARHNEQFF
>-|TRBV2
CASSQFPYNEQFF
>TRBD2|TRBV2
CASMGLADATDTQYF
>-|TRBV7-2
CASSLVSRLNQPQHF
>TRBD1|TRBV6-2/TRBV6-3
CASSGGVRGNGELFF
>TRBD2|TRBV20-1
CSAGLAGAVSTDTQYF
>-|TRBV28
CASSLYPSGQNTEAFF
>-|TRBV4-1
CASSQGGSQETQYF
>-|TRBV6-6
CASSYRSQANEQFF
>-|TRBV5-1
CASSVTLTGGPTDTQYF
>TRBD2|TRBV12-3/TRBV12-4
CASSRRAGLGEETQYF
>-|TRBV6-2/TRBV6-3
CASRGPGGYYGYTF
>-|TRBV2
CASRGHEQYF
>-|TRBV30
CAWSVRGMNTEAFF
>-|TRBV28
CASSRGRKTYEQYF
>-|TRBV6-2/TRBV6-3
CASSYGSGGNSPLHF
>-|TRBV11-2
CASSAAETQYF
>-|TRBV7-2
CASSSAGARYEQYF
>-|TRBV27
CASSAGMWPGISGANVLTF
>-|TRBV18
CASSSTGGEWYTEAFF
>-|TRBV7-2
CASSSGTLNTEAFF
>-|TRBV29-1
CSGGRGATEAFF
>-|TRBV9
CASSSRGRSWETQYF
>-|TRBV29-1
CSVLDRNTEAFF
>-|TRBV3-1
CASSLEPSSGEQYF
>TRBD1|TRBV20-1
CSADTTGDNYGYTF
>TRBD2|TRBV7-2
CASSLGLARETQYF
>TRBD1|TRBV27
CASSSEGAPNQPQHF
>-|TRBV28
CASSFSQAGFNTIYF